One sample yielded the 30 T cell receptor beta chains listed below, sequenced in a study of neurological immune-mediated disorders. Using its own MiXCR run on the 5' RACE reads, TCRdb lists one record per CDR3 protein. The sample gives 55,000 to 70,000 distinct CDR3 sequences, more than 4.5% of which show up once; 5.6% is in the top ten. Sequenced: PBMCs. The receptor source for this set is a human donor with multiple sclerosis. The donor label of this sample is uncertain.

This clonotype has only a few counts. The chain is built from TRBV30 and TRBJ2-7, with TRBD1 matching 8 bases. Germline CDR1 reads GTSNPN; CDR2 reads SVGIG (reference sequence). After removal of 5 bases from V and 3 bases from J, the junction contained 12 bases not matched to a gene. The CDR3 runs to 15 residues. The CDR3 loop reads CAWEPRTGTGYEQYF. In DNA form, the CDR3 reads TGTGCCTGGGAACCTCGGACAGGGACCGGCTACGAGCAGTACTTC. Variable domain in full (rest from reference TRBV30 and TRBJ2-7): SQTIHQWPATLVQPVGSPLSLECTVEGTSNPNLYWYRQAAGRGLQLLFYSVGIGQISSEVPQNLSASRPQDRQFILSSKKLLLSDSGFYLCAWEPRTGTGYEQYFGPGTRLTVT.

Many counts were recorded for this clonotype. This chain joins TRBV5-4 and TRBJ2-5, with D perhaps matching TRBD2 (7 bases). The CDR3 length is 16 residues. The V end lost 4 bases, the J end lost 5 bases, and 21 bases lay between the germline ends. Per the germline V gene, CDR1 is SGHNT and CDR2 is YYREEE (reference sequence). The CDR3 nucleotides are TGTGCCAGCAGCGCCTGGGCGGGACTAAGGGGGGAGACCCAGTACTTC. Residues: CASSAWAGLRGETQYF.

There are many counts of this clonotype. The gene calls are TRBV5-6 and TRBJ1-1; the match to TRBD1 covers 8 bases. With V trimmed by 3 bases and J by 1 base, 5 bases remained unmatched. Per germline, CDR1 SGHDT and CDR2 YYEEEE. The CDR3 contains 15 residues. The CDR3 nucleotides are TGTGCCAGCAGCTCACTCGGGACAGGGAACACTGAAGCTTTCTTT. It is translated as CASSSLGTGNTEAFF.

Ten or more counts support this clonotype. This chain joins TRBV24-1 and TRBJ2-5, with no clear D. V was clipped by 0 bases and J by 4 bases, with 8 bases between them. CDR3 size: 14 residues. The germline CDR1 and CDR2 sequences are KGHDR and SFDVKD. In DNA, the CDR3 is TGTGCCACCAGTGATTTGGCCACGGGAGAGACCCAGTACTTC. Its protein is CATSDLATGETQYF.

This clonotype was counted at least ten times. The chain joins TRBV7-9 to TRBJ2-1, with D possibly TRBD1 on 6 matching bases. Germline V gives CDR1 SEHNR, CDR2 FQNEAQ (reference sequence). The CDR3 sequence is 12 residues long. Trimming shortened V by 5 bases and J by 6 bases, and 8 bases separated the two germline ends. In DNA, the CDR3 is TGTGCCAGCAGCCTGGACAGCAATGAGCAGTTCTTC. It translates to CASSLDSNEQFF.

This clonotype was counted many times. The chain combines TRBV5-1 with TRBJ1-2; D is uncertain. The CDR3 loop spans 15 amino acids. The V and J ends lost 2 bases and 7 bases respectively, with 18 bases between them. CDR1 is SGHRS, CDR2 YFSETQ, per germline. Here the CDR3 DNA reads TGCGCCAGCAGCTTAAGCACCGGAGGAAATGCTGGCTACACCTTC. It yields the protein CASSLSTGGNAGYTF. Full variable domain (remainder filled in from reference TRBV5-1 and TRBJ1-2): KAGVTQTPRYLIKTRGQQVTLSCSPISGHRSVSWYQQTPGQGLQFLFEYFSETQRNKGNFPGRFSGRQFSNSRSEMNVSTLELGDSALYLCASSLSTGGNAGYTFGSGTRLTVV.

Ten or more counts support this clonotype. This sequence joins TRBV20-1 and TRBJ1-4, with D unclear. CDR3 length: 15 amino acids. V was shortened by 1 base and J by 4 bases, with 13 bases between the two germline ends. Germline CDR1 DFQATT, CDR2 SNEGSKA (reference sequence). The chain's CDR3 is CSARGPYPINEKLFF. CDR3 DNA: TGCAGTGCTAGAGGCCCGTACCCTATTAATGAAAAACTGTTTTTT.

This clonotype was seen at least ten times. This chain links TRBV5-1 with TRBJ1-1; D perhaps matches TRBD1 (5 bases). The V and J ends lost 0 bases and 4 bases respectively, with 13 bases between them. Germline-derived CDR1 and CDR2 are SGHRS and YFSETQ. The CDR3 has 15 amino acids. CDR3 loop: CASSLGEGLGTEAFF. As DNA, the CDR3 is TGCGCCAGCAGCTTGGGGGAGGGGTTGGGCACTGAAGCTTTCTTT.

Ten or more counts support this clonotype. This chain connects TRBV7-3 to TRBJ2-3; 9 bases are shared with TRBD2. The CDR3 covers 18 residues. The V gene end was trimmed by 5 bases and the J gene end by 4 bases; junction bases not matched to a gene: 16. In germline, CDR1 is SGHTA, CDR2 FQGTGA. The chain's CDR3 is CASSPQAGGLPTADTQYF. CDR3 nucleotide sequence: TGTGCCAGCAGCCCCCAGGCGGGGGGGCTTCCCACTGCAGATACGCAGTATTTT.

This clonotype came up many times. The rearrangement links TRBV20-1 to TRBJ1-5; D is ambiguous. Germline assignment: CDR1 DFQATT and CDR2 SNEGSKA (reference sequence). V lost 3 bases, J lost 6 bases, and 15 bases lay in between. The CDR3 is 14 amino acids. The CDR3 protein is CSASPGVGSQPQHF. For the CDR3, the DNA is TGCAGTGCTAGCCCCGGGGTCGGTAGTCAGCCCCAGCATTTT.

In this sample, this clonotype turned up many times. The chain combines TRBV27 with TRBJ2-1, with D unclear. Germline V gene sequence: CDR1 MNHEY, CDR2 SMNVEV (reference sequence). V was pared by 3 bases and J by 0 bases, with 9 bases between. The CDR3 length is 15 residues. The CDR3 bases are TGTGCCAGCAGTTTGCGGCGTGACTCCTACAATGAGCAGTTCTTC. This translates into CASSLRRDSYNEQFF.

The chain has TRBV6-6 and TRBJ2-7; tentatively, D is TRBD1 (6 bases). This CDR3 contains 13 residues. CDR1 and CDR2 from the germline V gene are MNHNY and SVGAGI (reference sequence). V was shortened by 5 bases and J by 5 bases, with 13 bases between the two germline ends. The CDR3 protein is CASSQAGVHEQYF. CDR3 DNA sequence: TGTGCCAGCAGTCAGGCAGGGGTGCACGAGCAGTACTTC.

This clonotype was seen ten or more times. The chain joins TRBV5-1 to TRBJ2-1, with TRBD2 matching over 11 bases. CDR3 length: 16 amino acids. CDR1 SGHRS and CDR2 YFSETQ come from the germline V gene. Trimming at V came to 2 bases and at J to 6 bases, leaving 7 bases not matched to a gene. CDR3 DNA sequence: TGCGCCAGCAGCTTTTTTAGCGGGGGGGCCGGCAATGAGCAGTTCTTC. The encoded protein is CASSFFSGGAGNEQFF.

Ten or more counts support this clonotype. V is TRBV12-3 or TRBV12-4 and J is TRBJ1-2; D gene ambiguous. With 7 bases removed from V and 7 bases from J, the gap between germline ends came to 16 bases. This CDR3 contains 13 residues. The CDR3 nucleotides read TGTGCCAGCACCCCGACGGGTATCAGTGGCTACACCTTC. This translates into CASTPTGISGYTF.

The rearrangement uses TRBV9 and TRBJ2-3; a possible D gene is TRBD2 (5 bases). Trimming took off 1 base at V and 6 bases at J, with 12 bases between the two ends. Germline lookup yields CDR1 SGDLS and CDR2 YYNGEE. This CDR3 comprises 14 residues. Written as DNA, the CDR3 is TGTGCCAGCAGCGTAAGGTCTTCGGGGGATACGCAGTATTTT. Encoded protein: CASSVRSSGDTQYF.

In its sample, this clonotype was seen many times. V is TRBV20-1 and J is TRBJ1-6; maybe TRBD1 (6 bases). This CDR3 spans 15 amino acids. Germline V lookup: CDR1 DFQATT, CDR2 SNEGSKA (reference sequence). V lost 0 bases and J 8 bases, leaving 14 bases between the germline ends. CDR3 bases: TGCAGTGCTAGAGATGTGGGGACATCAGATTCACCCCTCCACTTT. This gives the protein CSARDVGTSDSPLHF.

This clonotype appeared many times. The chain is built from TRBV25-1 and TRBJ2-2; no clear D gene. The V and J ends lost 0 bases and 3 bases respectively, with 2 bases between them. This CDR3 has 13 residues. CDR1 is MGHDK and CDR2 is SYGVNS in the germline V gene. In nucleotides, the CDR3 is TGTGCCAGCAGTGAATACTACACCGGGGAGCTGTTTTTT. Translation gives CASSEYYTGELFF.

J is TRBJ1-4 and V is TRBV4-1; D gene ambiguous. Trimming cost V 0 bases and J 6 bases, with 8 bases left between them. Germline V gives CDR1 MGHRA, CDR2 YSYEKL. CDR3 size: 14 residues. The CDR3 loop reads CASSQDPGDEKLFF. CDR3 in DNA: TGCGCCAGCAGCCAAGACCCCGGGGATGAAAAACTGTTTTTT.

This clonotype showed up many times. This rearrangement joins TRBV20-1 to TRBJ2-3; 8 positions agree with TRBD2. The CDR3 is 13 amino acids. The germline gives CDR1 DFQATT, CDR2 SNEGSKA (reference sequence). V lost 6 bases, J lost 1 base, and 3 bases stayed unmatched. This CDR3 reads CSAPTSGTDTQYF. CDR3 nucleotide sequence: TGCAGTGCCCCGACTAGCGGCACAGATACGCAGTATTTT.

The chain carries TRBV6-6 and TRBJ1-5; 7 bases are shared with TRBD1. Germline lookup yields CDR1 MNHNY and CDR2 SVGAGI (reference sequence). The J segment lost 4 bases and the V segment lost 6 bases, leaving 15 bases of the junction unmatched. This CDR3 region has 17 residues. The CDR3 sequence: CASSEVLTGESNQPQHF. DNA of the CDR3: TGTGCCAGCAGCGAGGTCCTAACAGGGGAGAGTAATCAGCCCCAGCATTTT.

At least ten counts were recorded for this clonotype. V gene TRBV5-1 combines with J gene TRBJ1-1; D not certain. The ends were cut back, 0 bases at V and 0 bases at J, with 12 bases in the middle. The germline CDR1 and CDR2 sequences are SGHRS and YFSETQ. The CDR3 runs to 16 residues. CDR3 nucleotide sequence: TGCGCCAGCAGCTTGGGACGGATACTCATGAACACTGAAGCTTTCTTT. Its translation: CASSLGRILMNTEAFF.

This clonotype was recorded many times. The chain combines TRBV15 with TRBJ1-3, with D tentatively TRBD1 (6 bases). The germline V and J ends were trimmed by 0 bases and 2 bases, with 14 bases remaining between them. This CDR3 is 17 amino acids long. From germline, CDR1 is LNHNV and CDR2 YYDKDF (reference sequence). In DNA form, the CDR3 reads TGTGCCACCAGCAGAGAGGGGGCCAGGGGCCCTGGAAACACCATATATTTT. Translated: CATSREGARGPGNTIYF. Complete variable domain (other parts from reference TRBV15 and TRBJ1-3): DAMVIQNPRYQVTQFGKPVTLSCSQTLNHNVMYWYQQKSSQAPKLLFHYYDKDFNNEADTPDNFQSRRPNTSFCFLDIRSPGLGDTAMYLCATSREGARGPGNTIYFGEGSWLTVV.

This clonotype was observed at least ten times. The CDR3 DNA is TGCAGTGCTAGAGATCTTCTAGCGGTTGGGGGTACGCAGTATTTT. It is translated as CSARDLLAVGGTQYF. The V and J genes are TRBV20-1 and TRBJ2-3; TRBD2 aligns across 7 bases. The junction had 11 bases not matched to a gene; V was cut back by 0 bases and J by 8 bases. CDR1 is DFQATT, CDR2 SNEGSKA, per germline (reference sequence). The CDR3 totals 15 residues.

This clonotype has more than one count but fewer than ten. The chain recombines TRBV20-1 with TRBJ2-5; 9 nucleotides match TRBD2. CDR1 is DFQATT and CDR2 is SNEGSKA in the germline V gene (reference sequence). With 2 bases clipped from V and 0 bases from J, the junction kept 7 bases outside the gene matches. The CDR3 runs 16 residues. The CDR3 DNA sequence: TGCAGTGCTAGAACCTCCAGCGGGGGGAACCAAGAGACCCAGTACTTC. Amino acid sequence: CSARTSSGGNQETQYF.

This clonotype was observed many times. The rearrangement joins TRBV14 to TRBJ1-6; D unclear. Germline-derived CDR1 and CDR2 are SGHDN and FVKESK. There are 11 residues in the CDR3. The CDR3 is CPVGRNSPLHF. In DNA form, the CDR3 reads TGTCCCGTGGGTCGGAATTCACCCCTCCACTTT.

In this sample, this clonotype turned up many times. The chain joins TRBV5-1 to TRBJ2-5; 7 nucleotides agree with TRBD2. Trimming cost V 3 bases and J 2 bases; bases outside gene matches: 4. There are 14 residues in the CDR3. From germline, CDR1 is SGHRS and CDR2 YFSETQ. The CDR3 DNA follows: TGCGCCAGCAGCTCTAGCGGAGAACAAGAGACCCAGTACTTC. Translated: CASSSSGEQETQYF.

The chain carries TRBV4-1 and TRBJ1-1; D perhaps matches TRBD1 (5 bases). The CDR3 covers 13 residues. Trimming left V 2 bases short and J 12 bases short, with 16 bases between. Germline CDR1 reads MGHRA; CDR2 reads YSYEKL. CDR3 nucleotides: TGCGCCAGCAGCCAAATTGGGCGGGAGGGGACTTTCTTT. This sequence encodes CASSQIGREGTFF.

The CDR3 region is CASSPRSRLFGRSNYGYTF. CDR3 DNA: TGTGCCAGCAGTCCCCGGTCCCGGCTCTTCGGACGGTCTAACTATGGCTACACCTTC. This chain links TRBV6-5 with TRBJ1-2; no firm D call. The ends were cut back, 5 bases at V and 0 bases at J, with 25 bases in the middle. Germline lookup yields CDR1 MNHEY and CDR2 SVGAGI. This CDR3 is built from 19 residues.

This clonotype showed up many times. The V gene is TRBV20-1, the J gene TRBJ2-1, with 8 bases aligning to TRBD2. From germline, CDR1 is DFQATT and CDR2 SNEGSKA (reference sequence). The CDR3 covers 13 residues. CDR3 in DNA: TGCAGCCCAGTGGTAGCGGGGAACAATGAGCAGTTCTTC. Translating gives CSPVVAGNNEQFF.

This clonotype was recorded many times. V is TRBV5-1 and J is TRBJ2-1, with D maybe TRBD1 (6 bases). With 3 bases removed from V and 3 bases from J, the gap between germline ends came to 16 bases. Per germline, CDR1 SGHRS and CDR2 YFSETQ. This CDR3 is built from 16 residues. In DNA, the CDR3 is TGCGCCAGCAGCTCGGGCGCCGGGACAAACTACAATGAGCAGTTCTTC. Residues: CASSSGAGTNYNEQFF.